This TCR beta chain was identified in a study of blood T cell repertoires in COVID-19. Study summary: The study drew acute and convalescent COVID-19 samples from the United States, Italy and Spain. The analysed material was cDNA or gDNA that came from T cells, B-cell-depleted T cells, or PBMCs.

In germline, CDR1 is ENHRY, CDR2 SYGVKD. This CDR3 has 15 amino acids. The V segment lost 3 bases and the J segment 2 bases; nucleotides outside the gene matches: 4. The sample holds one count of this clone. TCRdb's table, derived via immunoSEQ multiplex PCR, lists solely in-frame clones and lacks some. This table has 310,000 or so clones, more than 75% appearing once. The rearrangement uses TRBV10-3 and TRBJ2-3; 8 nucleotides line up with TRBD1. The sequencing input was peripheral blood. This TCR derives from a woman aged 45-60 years with active or convalescent COVID-19. The CDR3 here is CAISDRQGTTDTQYF. CDR3 DNA: TGTGCCATCAGTGACCGACAGGGGACCACAGATACGCAGTATTTT.